The T cell receptor (beta chain) under discussion was sequenced for a study of T cell changes during pregnancy in multiple sclerosis. TCRdb's table, derived via immunoSEQ multiplex PCR, lists solely in-frame clones and lacks some. The sample consists of under 55,000 clones, over 85% of them appearing once. Trimming pared 4 bases from V and 2 bases from J, leaving 9 bases between. The length of the CDR3 is 14 residues. The germline V gene has CDR1 SGHDT and CDR2 YYEEEE. The sequences come from peripheral blood, collected in the first trimester of pregnancy. The chain recombines TRBV5-6 with TRBJ1-4, with D unresolved. This TCR came from a female donor with multiple sclerosis, enrolled in a pregnancy study. CDR3 loop: CASSPTLTNEKLFF. For the CDR3, the DNA is TGTGCCAGCAGCCCGACACTGACTAATGAAAAACTGTTTTTT.